A single sample is the source of the 12 T cell receptor beta chains below, sequenced in a study of CD8+ T cells in alopecia areata. Extracted RNA was reverse transcribed, and the resulting cDNA served as sequencing template. Profiling relied on immunoSEQ multiplex PCR, and the TCRdb table lists in-frame clones only, not all of them. The sample has about 76,000 clones; roughly 66% are singletons. As to treatment: oral pan-JAK inhibitor, 5-10 mg twice daily. The sample in question was CD8+ T cells sorted from blood, obtained at week 24, from a patient treated with tofacitinib. These receptors were collected from a human donor with alopecia areata.

CDR3 DNA: TGTGCCTGGTCACTAGCGGGAGGGGGAGATGAGCAGTTCTTC. This codes for CAWSLAGGGDEQFF. The genes are TRBV30 and TRBJ2-1, with 13 bases identical to TRBD2. J lost 8 bases, V lost 5 bases, and 6 bases had no gene match. This CDR3 contains 14 residues. Germline CDR1 is GTSNPN and CDR2 is SVGIG (reference sequence).

The rearrangement uses TRBV5-1 and TRBJ2-5, with 10 bases lining up with TRBD1. Germline lookup yields CDR1 SGHRS and CDR2 YFSETQ. The J segment lost 5 bases and the V segment lost 0 bases, leaving 7 bases of the junction unmatched. The CDR3 covers 16 residues. The CDR3 loop is CASSLAAETGGETQYF. Written as DNA, the CDR3 is TGCGCCAGCAGCTTGGCCGCGGAGACAGGGGGCGAGACCCAGTACTTC.

This clone was counted between two and nine times. This chain joins TRBV9 and TRBJ1-6; D unresolved. Germline CDR1 and CDR2: SGDLS and YYNGEE. Trimming shortened V by 0 bases and J by 8 bases, and 12 bases separated the two germline ends. The CDR3 runs 15 residues. CDR3 DNA sequence: TGTGCCAGCAGCGTAGAAGCACAGCTCTATTCACCCCTCCACTTT. Protein product: CASSVEAQLYSPLHF.

This chain links TRBV30 with TRBJ2-1, with a weak D call TRBD2 (6 bases). The CDR3 runs 15 residues. CDR1 is GTSNPN and CDR2 is SVGIG in the germline V gene (reference sequence). V was trimmed by 2 bases and J by 2 bases, leaving 13 bases between them. The CDR3 spells CAWSYREFAYNEQFF. The CDR3 DNA sequence: TGTGCCTGGAGTTATCGGGAGTTTGCCTACAATGAGCAGTTCTTC.

This chain links TRBV28 with TRBJ2-5; 8 bases agree with TRBD2. The DNA matches TRBJ2-7 better at its end, which makes the J call doubtful. Germline-derived CDR1 and CDR2 are MDHEN and SYDVKM. This CDR3 has 13 amino acids. As DNA, the CDR3 is TGTGCCAGCAGCCCGGGACTAGTCAACGAGCAGTACTTC. The encoded protein is CASSPGLVNEQYF.

The chain recombines TRBV27 with TRBJ2-3; possible D gene TRBD2, 5 bases. The V end lost 1 base, the J end lost 0 bases, and 8 bases lay between the germline ends. The CDR3 sequence is 15 residues long. Germline values: CDR1 MNHEY, CDR2 SMNVEV (reference sequence). The CDR3 DNA follows: TGTGCCAGCAGTTTATGGGAGACTAGCACAGATACGCAGTATTTT. Its protein product is CASSLWETSTDTQYF.

The count of this clone is one. The chain carries TRBV7-6 and TRBJ2-2; 9 nucleotides agree with TRBD1. V gave up 5 bases and J gave up 8 bases; unmatched junction bases: 3. There are 13 residues in the CDR3. Germline V gives CDR1 SGHVS, CDR2 FNYEAQ. The CDR3 nucleotides are TGTGCCAGCAGCCCACAGGGGGCAGGGGAGCTGTTTTTT. Amino acid sequence: CASSPQGAGELFF.

This chain connects TRBV5-1 to TRBJ2-7; maybe TRBD2 (5 bases). The germline gives CDR1 SGHRS, CDR2 YFSETQ. Trimming removed 3 bases from V and 4 bases from J, with 14 bases in between. The CDR3 has 14 amino acids. CDR3 sequence (DNA): TGCGCCAGCAGCTACTTCTCGGACTCTTACGAGCAGTACTTC. It specifies CASSYFSDSYEQYF.

The rearrangement joins TRBV4-3 to TRBJ1-1; D is perhaps TRBD1 (5 bases). The CDR3 consists of 17 residues. Trimming removed 2 bases from V and 0 bases from J, with 16 bases in between. The germline V gene has CDR1 LGHNA and CDR2 YSLEER. CDR3: CASSQSAQGGMNTEAFF. The CDR3 DNA reads as TGCGCCAGCAGCCAATCTGCGCAGGGAGGGATGAACACTGAAGCTTTCTTT.

The chain carries TRBV4-1 and TRBJ2-5, with 10 bases identical to TRBD2. This CDR3 comprises 16 residues. Germline-derived CDR1 and CDR2 are MGHRA and YSYEKL. V lost 0 bases to trimming and J lost 9 bases; unmatched junction nucleotides: 10. CDR3 nucleotide sequence: TGCGCCAGCAGCCAAGATATGGGACTAGCGTCCGGGTCCCAGTACTTC. This encodes CASSQDMGLASGSQYF.

This clone has only a few counts. The chain combines TRBV4-1 with TRBJ2-7; 7 bases are a match to TRBD1. Germline V gives CDR1 MGHRA, CDR2 YSYEKL. The CDR3 sequence is 13 residues long. Trimming cost V 6 bases and J 4 bases; bases outside gene matches: 6. CDR3 nucleotide sequence: TGCGCCAGCAGTCCACAGGGGAAGTACGAGCAGTACTTC. Amino acid sequence: CASSPQGKYEQYF.

This chain connects TRBV30 to TRBJ2-1; no clear D gene. Looked up from germline, CDR1 is GTSNPN and CDR2 is SVGIG (reference sequence). V was clipped by 2 bases and J by 4 bases, with 6 bases between them. The CDR3 runs 12 residues. The CDR3 here is CAWSISYNEQFF. Here the CDR3 DNA reads TGTGCCTGGAGTATCAGTTACAATGAGCAGTTCTTC.